The 14 T cell receptor beta chains given below trace back to one sample, sequenced in a study of T-cell reconstitution after alpha-beta-depleted transplantation in children (dated by TCRdb to between 2015 and 2016). Library prep was done by PCR. Sequencing was performed on an Illumina HiSeq 2500. Molecular barcoding was employed in the preparation of TCR libraries, with unique molecular identifiers being used to normalize TCRbeta repertoire quantification. Using fastp trimming at Q25 and MiXCR clonotype assembly, TCRdb reanalyzed the public sequencing data and kept in-frame beta chains. Each record represents a unique CDR3 protein, reported with the most common genes and DNA among its rows. The sample table shows 640,000 or so distinct CDR3 sequences, and 15% to 20% are seen once. The ten largest clones represent approximately 1% of the sample. The source was PBMCs from the stem cell graft donor, collected from the stem cell graft. These receptors originate from a human donor who donated a stem cell graft to a child with acute myeloid leukemia.

There are many counts of this clonotype. V gene TRBV7-2 combines with J gene TRBJ2-7, with no clear D. Germline assignment: CDR1 SGHTA and CDR2 FQGNSA. CDR3 length equals 14 residues. The V end was cut by 3 bases, the J end by 0 bases, with 9 bases between. The DNA of the CDR3 is TGTGCCAGCAGCTTGGTGGGCAGCTCCTACGAGCAGTACTTC. This translates into CASSLVGSSYEQYF.

This clonotype showed up just a few times. The chain uses TRBV20-1 and TRBJ1-1; D gene uncertain. The CDR3 totals 11 residues. Germline values: CDR1 DFQATT, CDR2 SNEGSKA (reference sequence). The V end was cut by 3 bases, the J end by 8 bases, with 10 bases between. As DNA, the CDR3 is TGCAGTGCTAGTCCCGTGGGGGAAGCTTTCTTT. Its translation is CSASPVGEAFF.

This clonotype was counted many times. The V and J genes are TRBV28 and TRBJ2-1, with TRBD2 matching over 10 bases. CDR1 is MDHEN, CDR2 SYDVKM, per germline. V dropped 7 bases and J dropped 0; count of bases not matched to a gene: 9. CDR3 length: 17 amino acids. CDR3 nucleotides: TGTGCCAGCACTAGCGGGGGACTACCGAGCTCCTACAATGAGCAGTTCTTC. This translates into CASTSGGLPSSYNEQFF.

The rearrangement joins TRBV15 to TRBJ2-7, with D unclear. CDR3 length: 14 residues. V was cut by 3 bases and J by 0 bases, with 9 bases left in between. Germline lookup yields CDR1 LNHNV and CDR2 YYDKDF (reference sequence). The CDR3 here is CATSSEYSSYEQYF. As DNA, the CDR3 is TGTGCCACCAGCAGCGAGTACAGCTCCTACGAGCAGTACTTC.

This clonotype was observed a few times. The genes are TRBV24-1 and TRBJ2-7; TRBD2 matches at 11 bases. With V trimmed by 4 bases and J by 3 bases, 4 bases remained unmatched. Per the germline V gene, CDR1 is KGHDR and CDR2 is SFDVKD. This CDR3 contains 15 residues. CDR3: CATSDPGTSGYEQYF. The CDR3 coding sequence is TGTGCCACCAGTGACCCCGGGACTAGCGGCTACGAGCAGTACTTC.

The chain links TRBV19 to TRBJ2-1; D possibly corresponds to TRBD1 (6 bases). This CDR3 is built from 14 residues. V lost 6 bases to trimming and J lost 9 bases, with 18 bases between them. Germline lookup yields CDR1 LNHDA and CDR2 SQIVND (reference sequence). The CDR3 nucleotides read TGTGCCAGTAGGCGTGACCGGGACAATCTTGAGCAGTTCTTC. The encoded protein is CASRRDRDNLEQFF.

With respect to this clonotype: It may be a read error: a sequence one base away is much more abundant. The chain couples TRBV11-2 to TRBJ2-1; D ambiguous. The germline V gene encodes CDR1 SGHAT and CDR2 FQNNGV. The CDR3 totals 12 residues. The CDR3 DNA reads as TGTGCCACCAGCCGAAGGGTTAATGAGCAGTTCTTC. This gives the protein CATSRRVNEQFF.

This clonotype occurred once. The chain joins TRBV7-9 to TRBJ2-1, with TRBD1 matching over 10 bases. V lost 3 bases to trimming and J lost 8 bases; unmatched junction nucleotides: 7. The CDR3 totals 15 residues. Germline CDR1 and CDR2: SEHNR and FQNEAQ (reference sequence). In DNA, the CDR3 is TGTGCCAGCAGCTTCCGGGACAGGGGTTCGTATGAGCAGTTCTTC. Translating it yields CASSFRDRGSYEQFF.

This clonotype was picked up many times. The rearrangement links TRBV5-1 to TRBJ2-1; 8 bases map to TRBD1. There are 15 residues in the CDR3. The V gene end was trimmed by 4 bases and the J gene end by 0 bases; junction bases not matched to a gene: 3. CDR1 is SGHRS, CDR2 YFSETQ, per germline. This chain's CDR3 is CASSRDRSSYNEQFF. The CDR3, as DNA: TGCGCCAGCAGCCGGGACAGGAGCTCCTACAATGAGCAGTTCTTC.

This clonotype was picked up a small number of times. The chain links TRBV7-2 to TRBJ2-1; D is uncertain. Germline V gene sequence: CDR1 SGHTA, CDR2 FQGNSA. CDR3 length: 13 residues. V was cut by 4 bases and J by 8 bases, with 12 bases left in between. The chain's CDR3 is CASSYPTDDEQFF. CDR3 DNA: TGTGCCAGCAGCTATCCCACGGACGATGAGCAGTTCTTC.

This clonotype was detected ten times or more. The chain has TRBV20-1 and TRBJ1-1; the D is unclear. Trimming stripped 1 base from V and 8 bases from J, with 14 bases between. This CDR3 spans 13 amino acids. The germline CDR1 and CDR2 sequences are DFQATT and SNEGSKA (reference sequence). In DNA form, the CDR3 reads TGCAGTGCTAGAGCCCCCCCTCCAGGAGAAGCTTTCTTT. Translating gives CSARAPPPGEAFF.

Only one count was recorded for this clonotype. This may be a read error: a much more frequent sequence differs by one nucleotide. The chain employs TRBV20-1 and TRBJ1-3; D uncertain. The germline V gene has CDR1 DFQATT and CDR2 SNEGSKA (reference sequence). Trimming removed 3 bases from V and 3 bases from J, with 12 bases in between. This CDR3 is built from 14 residues. The CDR3: CSASKPFCGNTIYF. In nucleotides, the CDR3 is TGCAGTGCTAGTAAACCTTTCTGTGGAAACACCATATATTTT.

This clonotype has at least ten counts. The chain recombines TRBV20-1 with TRBJ2-7, with 8 bases identical to TRBD1. The CDR3 is made up of 14 amino acids. In germline, CDR1 is DFQATT, CDR2 SNEGSKA (reference sequence). Trimming at V came to 4 bases and at J to 3 bases, leaving 8 bases not matched to a gene. This CDR3 is CSATPGTGLYEQYF. Here the CDR3 DNA reads TGCAGTGCTACCCCCGGGACAGGACTCTACGAGCAGTACTTC.

A few counts support this clonotype. The chain joins TRBV15 to TRBJ2-1; 8 bases line up with TRBD1. Germline V gives CDR1 LNHNV, CDR2 YYDKDF (reference sequence). This CDR3 is built from 17 residues. V dropped 0 bases and J dropped 5; count of bases not matched to a gene: 9. CDR3 in amino acids: CATSRDWSDREHNEQFF. The CDR3 nucleotides are TGTGCCACCAGCAGAGATTGGTCGGACAGGGAGCACAATGAGCAGTTCTTC. The entire variable domain, with the rest obtained from reference TRBV15 and TRBJ2-1, is as follows: DAMVIQNPRYQVTQFGKPVTLSCSQTLNHNVMYWYQQKSSQAPKLLFHYYDKDFNNEADTPDNFQSRRPNTSFCFLDIRSPGLGDTAMYLCATSRDWSDREHNEQFFGPGTRLTVL.